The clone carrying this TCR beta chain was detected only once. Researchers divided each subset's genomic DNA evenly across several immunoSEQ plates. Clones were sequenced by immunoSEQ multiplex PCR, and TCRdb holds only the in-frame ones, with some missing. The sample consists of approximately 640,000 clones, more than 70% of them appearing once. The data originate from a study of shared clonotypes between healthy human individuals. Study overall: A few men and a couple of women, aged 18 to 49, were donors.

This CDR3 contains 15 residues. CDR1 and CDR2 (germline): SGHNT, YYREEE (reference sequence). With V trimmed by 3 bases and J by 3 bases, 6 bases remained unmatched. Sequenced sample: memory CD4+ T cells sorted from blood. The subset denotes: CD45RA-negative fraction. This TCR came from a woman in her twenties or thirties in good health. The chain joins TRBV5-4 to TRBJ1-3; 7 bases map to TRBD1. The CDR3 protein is CASSSPRDSGNTIYF. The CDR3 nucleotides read TGTGCCAGCAGCTCCCCCCGGGACAGTGGAAACACCATATATTTT.